This TCR beta chain is from a study of human T cells and chemical hapten exposure. The table lists this clonotype with a few counts. A single record per CDR3 protein comes from TCRdb applying MiXCR to the RACE reads. The repertoire has 95,000 to 130,000 distinct CDR3 sequences, 12% of them found once; the top ten carry just over 1.4%. CDR1 and CDR2 (germline): MDHEN, SYDVKM. The V end lost 6 bases, the J end lost 6 bases, and 17 bases lay between the germline ends. The CDR3 length is 15 residues. The sample's time point: patch test 1, 2 weeks after DPC sensitization. Sample treatment: therapeutic diphenylcyclopropenone sensitization with weekly scalp DPC.

The rearrangement joins TRBV28 to TRBJ1-4; D is unresolved. The clonotype comes from a woman between 50 and 59 years old with alopecia areata. Some clones in this sample may be carry-over from other donors' samples. Source: whole blood, taken in connection with sensitization to the hapten diphenylcyclopropenone (DPC). The CDR3 nucleotides read TGTGCCAGCAGCCTCCAGTTGGGCACTCATGAAAAACTGTTTTTT. Its translation: CASSLQLGTHEKLFF.